The next 3 T cell receptor beta chains were all read from a single sample in a study of cytomegalovirus exposure and HLA in healthy donors. The PCR made use of 60 Vbeta and 13 Jbeta primers. Assay used: immunoSEQ multiplex PCR; TCRdb lists only in-frame clones, some missing. Of around 150,000 clones listed, around two thirds are singletons. Sequenced material: PBMCs. These receptors came from a middle-aged woman in good health and CMV-seronegative.

Details on this clone: Other DNA sequences in the sample encode the same CDR3. The chain couples TRBV4-2 to TRBJ1-4; the match to TRBD1 covers 7 bases. CDR1 is LGHNA and CDR2 is YNFKEQ in the germline V gene. V shed 0 bases and J 8 bases; nucleotides not matched to a gene: 6. The length of the CDR3 is 15 residues. The CDR3 DNA follows: TGTGCCAGCAGCCAAGAAACAGGGGTGGGGGAAAAACTGTTTTTT. Translation gives CASSQETGVGEKLFF.

The rearrangement joins TRBV12-5 to TRBJ2-2, with D uncertain. This CDR3 has 13 amino acids. Germline CDR1 LGHNT, CDR2 FRNRAP. V lost 8 bases to trimming and J lost 2 bases, with 9 bases between them. CDR3 bases: TGTGCTAGTAGTCCGGTAAACACCGGGGAGCTGTTTTTT. Encoded protein: CASSPVNTGELFF.

The chain has TRBV10-3 and TRBJ1-1; 8 bases match TRBD1. This CDR3 is built from 15 residues. Germline CDR1 is ENHRY and CDR2 is SYGVKD. V dropped 3 bases and J dropped 1; count of bases not matched to a gene: 4. This CDR3 reads CAISEQTGANTEAFF. The CDR3 coding sequence is TGTGCCATCAGTGAACAGACAGGGGCGAACACTGAAGCTTTCTTT.